This entry concerns a single T cell receptor beta chain. This clonotype was picked up a small number of times. What this receptor recognizes is not known. No per-base quality is available; no much larger clone lies one base away. These data originate in a study of regulatory T cells in long-lasting Graves disease (dated by TCRdb to the early 2020s). Looking at the study overall: Newly diagnosed Graves' disease patients had taken antithyroid drugs for less than 3 months. Peripheral blood TCR sequencing and RNA sequencing compared persistent Graves' disease patients with newly diagnosed Graves' disease patients. A total of 35 or so samples underwent TCR sequencing: around 13 from persistent and roughly 20 from newly diagnosed Graves' disease patients. The study was registered as a clinical trial and conducted in China. General findings and caveats noted by the study authors: Compared with newly diagnosed patients, patients with persistent Graves' disease had lower TCR Shannon entropy and fewer highly expanded clones, which suggests clonal expansion. Only peripheral blood was studied, because thyroid tissue, the primary lesion, was inaccessible. The authors acknowledged the small sample size as a limitation that may reduce accuracy. Sequencing and analysis were restricted to the TCR beta chain. TRBV28, TRBJ1-2 and TRBJ2-5 were preferentially used in persistent disease, while TRBV20-1 and TRBJ2-1 were favored in newly diagnosed disease. Persistent patients shared more public clonotypes among themselves (around 2,800) than newly diagnosed patients did (nearly 1,000).

Libraries were constructed by multiplex PCR. Sequencing was performed on an Illumina HiSeq 4000. iRepertoire HTBI primers and Arm-PCR amplification of CDR3 regions were used to construct TCR beta libraries. Before sequencing, the PCR products went through gel purification. For the original study's pipeline: Gene usage analysis of CDR3 amino acid clonotypes used the 60 to 75 TRBV and 11 to 15 TRBJ segments found across samples. Filtered high-quality paired reads were merged into contigs using COPE and FqMerger. BLAST was used to align contigs to IMGT TRBV, TRBD and TRBJ reference genes, with CDR3 defined following IMGT. Any clonotype with a frequency above 0.1% was classified as a highly expanded clone. Shannon entropy served as the measure of repertoire diversity, while the Gini coefficient captured V-J evenness. Public clonotypes were defined as clonotypes shared by more than one individual. In-frame beta chains were kept once TCRdb had trimmed the public reads at Q25 with fastp and called clones with MiXCR. Duplicate CDR3 protein sequences are folded into a single record with the most common DNA and genes. For this entry, the V and J calls and clone size follow TCRdb and not the study's own pipeline. The sample table holds some 320,000 distinct CDR3 sequences, of which about a sixth were seen once. Of the sample, 38% is held by the ten largest clones.

Unmatched junction bases come to 14, with V trimmed by 4 bases and J by 6 bases. From the cysteine up to the phenylalanine, the CDR3 has a length of 17 residues. Only the CDR3 part of the read is kept: 51 bases, read in frame from the first base. According to the germline V gene (reference sequence), CDR1 reads SEHNR and CDR2 reads FQNEAQ. Reading the label with the study, this specimen's time point is: newly diagnosed GD, antithyroid drugs for less than 3 months. For both TCR sequencing and RNA sequencing, RNA was extracted from PBMCs using TRIzol. Graves' disease was diagnosed according to American Thyroid Association guidelines. Recruitment of patients was carried out at an endocrinology department in Xi'an, China. Each patient gave approximately 8.8 milliliters of peripheral blood, collected in an EDTA anticoagulant tube. Ficoll Paque Plus density gradient separation was used to isolate PBMCs, and no further T cell sorting was done. RNA quality was checked with an Agilent 2100 Bioanalyzer and agarose gel, and concentration with a NanoDrop 2000.

This sequence originates from a female donor with Graves disease. The rearranged chain carries TRBV7-9 and TRBJ2-2, with 7 bases aligning to TRBD1. The sample here was peripheral blood mononuclear cells (PBMCs), taken at new diagnosis, from a patient treated with antithyroid drugs. The CDR3 corresponds to CASSSRDLQGTSGELFF. The bases read TGTGCCAGCAGCTCGCGCGACCTACAGGGGACCTCCGGGGAGCTGTTTTTT.